Reported below is one T cell receptor beta chain. As the sequencing template, cDNA was produced by extracting RNA and reverse transcribing it. The method was immunoSEQ multiplex PCR; TCRdb's version includes in-frame clones alone and lacks a portion of them. The repertoire holds roughly 200,000 clones, with around two fifths as singletons. These data come from a study of CD8+ T cells in alopecia areata. CDR3 size: 14 residues. Germline V gene lookup returns CDR1 KGHSH and CDR2 LQKENI. V lost 1 base and J 2 bases, leaving 7 bases between the germline ends. As for treatment: oral pan-JAK inhibitor, 5-10 mg twice daily.

The material was CD4+ T cells sorted from blood, obtained between weeks 30 and 35, from a patient treated with tofacitinib. The chain recombines TRBV18 with TRBJ2-3; possible D gene TRBD2, 5 bases. This sequence was found in a human donor with alopecia areata. This CDR3 reads CASSPLAYTDTQYF. CDR3 bases: TGTGCCAGCTCACCACTAGCGTACACAGATACGCAGTATTTT. The full variable domain, completed using reference TRBV18 and TRBJ2-3, is NAGVMQNPRHLVRRRGQEARLRCSPMKGHSHVYWYRQLPEEGLKFMVYLQKENIIDESGMPKERFSAEFPKEGPSILRIQQVVRGDSAAYFCASSPLAYTDTQYFGPGTRLTVL.